The TCR beta chain under discussion was sequenced for a study of response to subunit inactivated influenza vaccine. Study-level points and caveats: Only a handful of new T cells, the authors suggested, are recruited with each seasonal influenza vaccination.

In TCRdb, the RT-PCR reads were re-called with MiXCR into one record per CDR3 protein. This sample carries about 480,000 distinct CDR3 sequences, 10% to 15% of them seen once, and the ten largest clones take about 12%. The V end was cut by 1 base, the J end by 1 base, with 10 bases between. This CDR3 region has 15 residues. In germline, CDR1 is MGHRA, CDR2 YSYEKL. The table lists this clonotype with a few counts. The antigen is not known. This receptor was obtained from a man aged 50 or older who received an inactivated influenza vaccine. Source: PBMCs from blood, taken roughly 45 days after vaccination. The chain uses TRBV4-1 and TRBJ1-2; D remains unclear. DNA of the CDR3: TGCGCCAGCAGCCAAGTTGAGGGAGGTAACTATGGCTACACCTTC. This sequence encodes CASSQVEGGNYGYTF.